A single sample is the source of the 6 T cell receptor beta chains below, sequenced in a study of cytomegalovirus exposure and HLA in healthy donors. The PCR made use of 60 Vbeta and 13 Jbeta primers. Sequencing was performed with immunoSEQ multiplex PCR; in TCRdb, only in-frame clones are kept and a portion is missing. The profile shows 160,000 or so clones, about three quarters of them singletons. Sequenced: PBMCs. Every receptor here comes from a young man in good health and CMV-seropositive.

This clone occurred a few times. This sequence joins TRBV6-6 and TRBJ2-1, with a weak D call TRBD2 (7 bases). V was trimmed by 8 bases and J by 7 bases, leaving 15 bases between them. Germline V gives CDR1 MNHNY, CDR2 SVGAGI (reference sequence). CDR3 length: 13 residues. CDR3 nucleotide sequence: TGTGCCAGCGCGGGGGCTTCCCTAAATGAGCAGTTCTTC. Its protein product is CASAGASLNEQFF.

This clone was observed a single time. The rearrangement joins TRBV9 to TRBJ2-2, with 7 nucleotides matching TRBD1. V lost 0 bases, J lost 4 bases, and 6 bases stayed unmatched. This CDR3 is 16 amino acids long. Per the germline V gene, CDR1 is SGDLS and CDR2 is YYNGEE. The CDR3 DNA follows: TGTGCCAGCAGCGTAGAAGTTGGGACAGCCACCGGGGAGCTGTTTTTT. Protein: CASSVEVGTATGELFF.

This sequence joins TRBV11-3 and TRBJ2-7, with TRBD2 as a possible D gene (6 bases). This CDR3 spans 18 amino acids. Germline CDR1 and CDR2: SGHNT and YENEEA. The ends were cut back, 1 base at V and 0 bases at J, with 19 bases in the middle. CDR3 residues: CASSLGQWRDPSSYEQYV. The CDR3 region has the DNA TGTGCCAGCAGCTTAGGTCAATGGCGGGACCCCAGCTCCTACGAGCAGTACGTC.

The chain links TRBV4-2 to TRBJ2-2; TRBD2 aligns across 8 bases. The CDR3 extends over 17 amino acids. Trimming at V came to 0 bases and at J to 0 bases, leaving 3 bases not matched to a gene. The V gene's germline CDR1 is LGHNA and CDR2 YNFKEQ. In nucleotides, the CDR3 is TGTGCCAGCAGCCAAGAAGGGCGGGGGGCGAACACCGGGGAGCTGTTTTTT. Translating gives CASSQEGRGANTGELFF.

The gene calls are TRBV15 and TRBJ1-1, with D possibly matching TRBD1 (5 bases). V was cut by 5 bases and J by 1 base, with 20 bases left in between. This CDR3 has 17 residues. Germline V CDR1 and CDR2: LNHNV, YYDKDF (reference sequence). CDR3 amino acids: CATSRRRTSRANTEAFF. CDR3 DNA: TGTGCCACCAGCCGACGCCGAACCAGCAGGGCGAACACTGAAGCTTTCTTT.

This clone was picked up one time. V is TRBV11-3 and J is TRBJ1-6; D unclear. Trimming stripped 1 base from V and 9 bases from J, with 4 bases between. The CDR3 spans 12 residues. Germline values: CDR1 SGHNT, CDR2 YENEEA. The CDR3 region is CASSLGGSPLHF. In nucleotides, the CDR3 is TGTGCCAGCAGCTTAGGAGGTTCACCCCTCCACTTT.